This TCR beta chain was recorded in a study of blood T cell repertoires in COVID-19. The CDR3 loop spans 14 amino acids. V lost 2 bases, J lost 3 bases, and 2 bases stayed unmatched. CDR1 is MNHEY, CDR2 SVGEGT, per germline. In the authors' workflow: For nucleated cells, counts were estimated from reference gene primer amplification. Assay: immunoSEQ multiplex PCR; the TCRdb copy retains only in-frame clones and omits some. V and J calls and clone size come straight from that table; D and trimming were deduced from the DNA. The sample records roughly 390,000 clones, around 87% being singletons. Sequencing was carried out using peripheral blood. The genes are TRBV6-2 or TRBV6-3 and TRBJ1-2; 8 bases are shared with TRBD1. This receptor was identified in a woman in her 30s with COVID-19, enrolled during active disease. For the CDR3, the DNA is TGTGCCAGCAGTTACCGGGGACAGGACTATGGCTACACCTTC. Its translation is CASSYRGQDYGYTF.